Below are 4 T cell receptor beta chains sequenced from a single sample in a study of tumour-infiltrating T cells in Burkitt lymphoma. Sequenced by immunoSEQ multiplex PCR; TCRdb stores in-frame clones only, minus some. The sample has some 1,200 clones; approximately 16% are singletons. Specimen: tumor tissue. These receptors all come from a human donor with Burkitt lymphoma.

CDR3 in amino acids: CATREEGSGANVLTF. CDR3 DNA: TGTGCCACCAGAGAGGAAGGCTCTGGGGCCAACGTCCTGACTTTC. The chain has TRBV15 and TRBJ2-6; the D is unclear. V lost 6 bases and J 0 bases, leaving 9 bases between the germline ends. CDR1 is LNHNV and CDR2 is YYDKDF in the germline V gene (reference sequence). The CDR3 runs to 15 residues. Full variable domain (remainder filled in from reference TRBV15 and TRBJ2-6): DAMVIQNPRYQVTQFGKPVTLSCSQTLNHNVMYWYQQKSSQAPKLLFHYYDKDFNNEADTPDNFQSRRPNTSFCFLDIRSPGLGDTAMYLCATREEGSGANVLTFGAGSRLTVL.

This clone has only a few counts. This chain links TRBV4-3 with TRBJ2-3, with 7 bases identical to TRBD1. V shed 1 base and J 3 bases; nucleotides not matched to a gene: 4. The CDR3 runs to 15 residues. The germline V gene encodes CDR1 LGHNA and CDR2 YSLEER. Here the CDR3 DNA reads TGCGCCAGCAGCCAAGTAGCAGGGGGTACAGATACGCAGTATTTT. Amino acids: CASSQVAGGTDTQYF.

The sample holds a few counts of this clone. This chain uses TRBV11-3 with TRBJ2-2; D is possibly TRBD2 (7 bases). This CDR3 contains 17 residues. The ends were cut back, 4 bases at V and 2 bases at J, with 17 bases in the middle. CDR1 SGHNT and CDR2 YENEEA come from the germline V gene. CDR3 residues: CASSSTRGGQNTGELFF. CDR3 coding DNA: TGTGCCAGCAGCTCCACGAGGGGGGGACAAAACACCGGGGAGCTGTTTTTT.

This clone occurred a few times. The J gene is TRBJ2-7, the V gene TRBV7-6; no clear D gene. The germline V and J ends were trimmed by 3 bases and 2 bases, with 11 bases remaining between them. Germline CDR1 reads SGHVS; CDR2 reads FNYEAQ. This CDR3 has 14 residues. The CDR3 region is CASSLIGTTYEQYF. The CDR3, as DNA: TGTGCCAGCAGCTTGATCGGTACGACCTACGAGCAGTACTTC.